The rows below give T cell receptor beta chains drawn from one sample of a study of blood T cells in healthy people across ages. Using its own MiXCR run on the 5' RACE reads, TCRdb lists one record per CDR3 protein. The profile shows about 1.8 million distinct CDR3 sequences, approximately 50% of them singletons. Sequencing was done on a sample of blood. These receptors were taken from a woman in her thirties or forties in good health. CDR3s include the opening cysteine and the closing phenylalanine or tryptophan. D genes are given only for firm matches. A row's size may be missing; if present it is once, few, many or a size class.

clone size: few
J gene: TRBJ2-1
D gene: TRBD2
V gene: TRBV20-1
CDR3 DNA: TGCAGTGCTCTCGCCAGACAGGTCCCTGAGGGCGGGGGGGTCAATGAGCAGTTCTTC
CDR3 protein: CSALARQVPEGGGVNEQFF

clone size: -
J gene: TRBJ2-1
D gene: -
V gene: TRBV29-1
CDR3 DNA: TGCAGCGCCCAGGTGGGGACCTACGATGAGCAGTTCTTC
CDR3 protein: CSAQVGTYDEQFF

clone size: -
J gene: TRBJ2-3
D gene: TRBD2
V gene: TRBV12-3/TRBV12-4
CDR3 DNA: TGTGCCAGTACCCTTCGCGGGGGGGTTACAGATACGCAGTATTTT
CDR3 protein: CASTLRGGVTDTQYF

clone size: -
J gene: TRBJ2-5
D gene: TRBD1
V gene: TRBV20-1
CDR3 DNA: TGCAGTGCTAGTAACAGGGGTTGGGGCCTCCAAGAGACCCAGTACTTC
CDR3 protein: CSASNRGWGLQETQYF

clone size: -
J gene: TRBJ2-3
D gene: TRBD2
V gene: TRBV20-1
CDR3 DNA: TGCAGTGCTCGGTACCAGCGGGGCCCTAGCACAGATACGCAGTATTTT
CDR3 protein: CSARYQRGPSTDTQYF

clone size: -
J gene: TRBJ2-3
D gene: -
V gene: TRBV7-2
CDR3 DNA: TGTGCCAGCAGCCTTCGTCGGTATGGCCAGACTAGCACAGATACGCAGTATTTT
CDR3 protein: CASSLRRYGQTSTDTQYF

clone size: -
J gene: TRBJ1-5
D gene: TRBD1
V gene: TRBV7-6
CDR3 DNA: TGTGCCAGCAGTTCGCAGGGGGGGATAGGTCAGCCCCAGCATTTT
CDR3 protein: CASSSQGGIGQPQHF

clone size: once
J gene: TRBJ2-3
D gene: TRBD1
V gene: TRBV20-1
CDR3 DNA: TGCAGTGTACTAATCGGGACAGGGGATAGCACAGATACGCGGTATTTT
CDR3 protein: CSVLIGTGDSTDTRYF

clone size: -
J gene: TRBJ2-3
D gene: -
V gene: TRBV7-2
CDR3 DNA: TGTGCCAGCAGCAGATCTGCAGCAGATACGCAGTATTTT
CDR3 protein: CASSRSAADTQYF

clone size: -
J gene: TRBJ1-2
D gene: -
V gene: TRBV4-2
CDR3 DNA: TGTGCCAGCAGCCGGGAGCTACCGGAAAATAACTATGGCTACACCTTC
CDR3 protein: CASSRELPENNYGYTF

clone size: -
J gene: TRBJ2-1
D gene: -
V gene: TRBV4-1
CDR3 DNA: TGCGCCAGCAGCCACCGGGACACGACCTCCTACAATGAGCAGTTCTTC
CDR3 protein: CASSHRDTTSYNEQFF

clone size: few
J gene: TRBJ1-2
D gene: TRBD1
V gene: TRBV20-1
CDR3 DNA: TGCAGTGCTAGGCCGGAGCTCGGGACAGCTATAACTAACTATGGCTACACCTTC
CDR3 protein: CSARPELGTAITNYGYTF

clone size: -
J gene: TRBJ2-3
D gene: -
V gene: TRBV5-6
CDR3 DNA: TGTGCCAGCAGCCCGGGGGGCCCAGCTAGCACAGATACGCAGTATTTT
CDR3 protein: CASSPGGPASTDTQYF

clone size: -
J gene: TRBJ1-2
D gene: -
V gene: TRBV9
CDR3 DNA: TGTGCCAGCAGCGTAGACGGACATACTAACTATGGCTACACCTTC
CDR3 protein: CASSVDGHTNYGYTF

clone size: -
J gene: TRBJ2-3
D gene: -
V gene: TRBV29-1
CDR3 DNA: TGCAGCGTTGGGTGGCAGAACACAGATACGCAGTATTTT
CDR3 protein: CSVGWQNTDTQYF

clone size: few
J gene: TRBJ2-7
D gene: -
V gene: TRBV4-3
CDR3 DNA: TGCGCCAGCAGCCAAGTAATTAGCTCCTACGAGCAGTACTTC
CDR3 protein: CASSQVISSYEQYF

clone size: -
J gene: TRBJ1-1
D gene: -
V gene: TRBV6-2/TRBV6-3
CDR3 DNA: TGTGCCAGCCAAGGGGTTCACACTGAAGCTTTCTTT
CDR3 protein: CASQGVHTEAFF

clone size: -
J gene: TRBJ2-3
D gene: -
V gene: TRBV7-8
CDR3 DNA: TGTGCCAGCAGCTTAAGTCGGGCGAGTAGTGATACGCAGTATTTT
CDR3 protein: CASSLSRASSDTQYF

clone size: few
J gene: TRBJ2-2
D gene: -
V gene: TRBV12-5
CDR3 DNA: TGTGCTAGTGCCCCGGGGAGTAGCCGAACCGGGGAGCTGTTTTTT
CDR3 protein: CASAPGSSRTGELFF

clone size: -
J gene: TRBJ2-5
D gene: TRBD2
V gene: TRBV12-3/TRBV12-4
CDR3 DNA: TGTGCCAGCAGTTTTCGGGGGGGGGACGGCAGCCAAGAGACCCAGTACTTC
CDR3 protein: CASSFRGGDGSQETQYF

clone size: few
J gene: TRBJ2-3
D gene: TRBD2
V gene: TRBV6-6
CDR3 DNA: TGTGCCAGCCTCACGGGAGGAGGCACAGATACGCAGTATTTT
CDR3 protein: CASLTGGGTDTQYF

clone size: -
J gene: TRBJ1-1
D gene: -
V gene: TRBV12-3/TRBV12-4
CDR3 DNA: TGTGCCAGCAGCGTTCAAAACACTGAAGCTTTCTTT
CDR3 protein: CASSVQNTEAFF

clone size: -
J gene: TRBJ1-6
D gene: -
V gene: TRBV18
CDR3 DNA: TGTGCCAGCTCTCGGGACTTTTTGGATTCACCCCTCCACTTT
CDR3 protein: CASSRDFLDSPLHF

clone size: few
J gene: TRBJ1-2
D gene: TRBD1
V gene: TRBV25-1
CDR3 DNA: TGTGCCAGCAGTGAATCCCTGACAGGGCATGGCTACACCTTC
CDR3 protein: CASSESLTGHGYTF

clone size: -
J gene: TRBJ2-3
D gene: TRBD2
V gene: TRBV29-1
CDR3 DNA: TGCAGCGTGCCTCGGGGGGGGGTCCGGGATACGCAGTATTTT
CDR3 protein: CSVPRGGVRDTQYF

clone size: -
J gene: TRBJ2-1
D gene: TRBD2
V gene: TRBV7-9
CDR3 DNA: TGTGCCAGCAGATTTAGCGGGGCCGATGAGCAGTTCTTC
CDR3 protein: CASRFSGADEQFF

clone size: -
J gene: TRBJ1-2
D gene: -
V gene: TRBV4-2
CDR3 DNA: TGTGCCAGCAGCCAAGATCTCACAGAAAACTATGGCTACACCTTC
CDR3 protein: CASSQDLTENYGYTF

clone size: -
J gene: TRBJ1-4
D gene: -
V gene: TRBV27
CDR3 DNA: TGTGCCAGCAGTTTAAACTTCTTTGGAGAAAAACTGTTTTTT
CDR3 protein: CASSLNFFGEKLFF

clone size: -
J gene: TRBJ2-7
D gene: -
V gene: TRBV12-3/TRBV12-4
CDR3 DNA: TGTGCCAGCAGTCCCCCGGGACACTACTCCTACGAGCAGTACTTC
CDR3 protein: CASSPPGHYSYEQYF

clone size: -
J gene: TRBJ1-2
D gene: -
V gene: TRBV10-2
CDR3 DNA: TGCGCCAGCAGTGAGCCAGACTATTTTAACTATGGCTACACCTTC
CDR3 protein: CASSEPDYFNYGYTF

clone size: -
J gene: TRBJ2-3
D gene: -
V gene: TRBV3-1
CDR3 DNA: TGTGTCAGCAGCCAAGAACTCGGGCTAGTTGGCACAGATACGCAGTATTTT
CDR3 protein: CVSSQELGLVGTDTQYF

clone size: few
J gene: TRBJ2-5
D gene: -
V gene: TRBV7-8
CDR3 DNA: TGTGCCAGCAGCTTAGGCGCGGGACACCAAGAGACCCAGTACTTC
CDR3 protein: CASSLGAGHQETQYF

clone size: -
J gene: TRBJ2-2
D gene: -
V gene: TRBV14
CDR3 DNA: TGTGCCAGCAGCCAAGATTGGGTAACCGGGGAGCTGTTTTTT
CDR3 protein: CASSQDWVTGELFF

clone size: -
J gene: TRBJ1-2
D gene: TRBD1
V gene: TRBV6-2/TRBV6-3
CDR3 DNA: TGTGCCAGCAGTACCCGACAGGGGACTTTTAACTATGGCTACACCTTC
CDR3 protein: CASSTRQGTFNYGYTF

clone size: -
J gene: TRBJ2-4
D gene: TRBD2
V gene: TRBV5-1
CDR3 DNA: TGCGCCAGCAGCTCCCTAGCGGGGGGGCCAGCCAACATTCAGTACTTC
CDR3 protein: CASSSLAGGPANIQYF

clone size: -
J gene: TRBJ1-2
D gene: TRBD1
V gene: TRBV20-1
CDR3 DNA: TGCAGTGCTAGCAGGAAGGACAGGGCGGGTGACTACACCTTC
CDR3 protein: CSASRKDRAGDYTF

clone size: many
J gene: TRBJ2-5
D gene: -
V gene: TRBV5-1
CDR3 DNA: TGTGCCAGCAGCGGAGGGGAGACCCAGTACTTC
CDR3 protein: CASSGGETQYF

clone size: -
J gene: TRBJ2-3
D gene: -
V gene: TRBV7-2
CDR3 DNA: TGTGCCAGCAGCTTACTAGGACAGTCCGGGGGAGGTACAGATACGCAGTATTTT
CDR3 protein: CASSLLGQSGGGTDTQYF

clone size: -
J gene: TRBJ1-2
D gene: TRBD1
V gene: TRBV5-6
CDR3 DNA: TGTGCCAGCAGCTTGATGAGACAGGGGTTGGGAGGCTACACCTTC
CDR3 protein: CASSLMRQGLGGYTF

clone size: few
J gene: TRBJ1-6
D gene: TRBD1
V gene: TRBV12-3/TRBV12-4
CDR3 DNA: TGTGCCAGCAGCACCGGGACAGATAATTCACCCCTCCACTTT
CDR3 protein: CASSTGTDNSPLHF

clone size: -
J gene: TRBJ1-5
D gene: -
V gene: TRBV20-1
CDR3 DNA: TGCAGTGCTCACGATCACGGCGCTCAGCCCCAGCATTTT
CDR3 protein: CSAHDHGAQPQHF

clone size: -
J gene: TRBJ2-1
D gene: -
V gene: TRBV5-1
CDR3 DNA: TGCGCCAGCAGCTTGGTGGCTAGCGCCAATGAGCAGTTCTTC
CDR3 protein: CASSLVASANEQFF

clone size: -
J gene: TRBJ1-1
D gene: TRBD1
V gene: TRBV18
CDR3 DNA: TGTGCCAGCTCACCCACGACAGGGCGGTGGACTGGAGCTTTCTTT
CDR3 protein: CASSPTTGRWTGAFF

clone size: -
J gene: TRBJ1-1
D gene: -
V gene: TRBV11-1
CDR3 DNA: TGTGCCAGCAGCTTCCTTACGGGGACTGAAGCTTTCTTT
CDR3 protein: CASSFLTGTEAFF

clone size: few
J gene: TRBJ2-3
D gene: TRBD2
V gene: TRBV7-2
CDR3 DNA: TGTGCCAGCTGCGGGGGGGGCCCCGATACGCAGTATTTT
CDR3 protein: CASCGGGPDTQYF

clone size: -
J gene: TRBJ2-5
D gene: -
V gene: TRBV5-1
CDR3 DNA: TGCGCCAGCAGCTTGGAAGGGACACCTCAAGAGACCCAGTACTTC
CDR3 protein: CASSLEGTPQETQYF

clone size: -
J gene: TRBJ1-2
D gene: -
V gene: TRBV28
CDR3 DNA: TGTGCCAGCAGTTTAAAGGACTCCGGGGATGGCTACACCTTC
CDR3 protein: CASSLKDSGDGYTF

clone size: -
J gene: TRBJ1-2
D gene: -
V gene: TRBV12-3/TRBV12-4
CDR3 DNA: TGTGCCAGCAGTTTTAACATCTATGGCTACACCTTC
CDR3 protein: CASSFNIYGYTF

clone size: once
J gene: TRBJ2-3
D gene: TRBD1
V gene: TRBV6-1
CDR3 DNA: TGTGCCAGCAGTGGGGGACAGGGGGCGTCTACGCAGTATTTT
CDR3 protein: CASSGGQGASTQYF

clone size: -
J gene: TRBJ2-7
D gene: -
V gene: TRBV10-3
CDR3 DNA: TGTGCCATTCGGACGGTTTCCTACGAGCAGTACTTC
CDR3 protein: CAIRTVSYEQYF

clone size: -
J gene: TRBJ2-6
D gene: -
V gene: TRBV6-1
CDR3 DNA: TGTGCCAGCAGTGAAGATGTATGGAGGCAAGTCGTGAGCTCTGGGGCCAACGTCCTGACTTTC
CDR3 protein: CASSEDVWRQVVSSGANVLTF

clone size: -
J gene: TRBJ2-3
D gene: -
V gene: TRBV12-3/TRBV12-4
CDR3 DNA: TGTGCCAGCAGCTTACTTTCAGGCCCAGATACGCAGTATTTT
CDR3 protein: CASSLLSGPDTQYF

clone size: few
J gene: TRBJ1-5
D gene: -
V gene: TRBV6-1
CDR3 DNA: TGTGCCAGCAGTGAATTGGGAAATCAGCCCCAGCATTTT
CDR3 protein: CASSELGNQPQHF

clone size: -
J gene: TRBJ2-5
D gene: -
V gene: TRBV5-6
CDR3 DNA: TGTGCCAGCAGCCCTTTATGGAGAGGGGAAGAGACCCAGTACTTC
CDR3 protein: CASSPLWRGEETQYF

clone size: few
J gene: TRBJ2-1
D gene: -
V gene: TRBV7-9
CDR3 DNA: TGTGCCAGCAGCTCCCCCGCGGCTAGGAATGAGCAGTTCTTC
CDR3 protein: CASSSPAARNEQFF

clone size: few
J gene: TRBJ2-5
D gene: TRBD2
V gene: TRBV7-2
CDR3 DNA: TGTGCCAGCAGCCACAGCGGGGGGCTAGAGACCCAGTACTTC
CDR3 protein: CASSHSGGLETQYF

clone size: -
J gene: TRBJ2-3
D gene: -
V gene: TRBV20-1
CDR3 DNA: TGCAGTGCTGGCCTATGGGCCCCAATCCCCTCAGATACGCAGTATTTT
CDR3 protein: CSAGLWAPIPSDTQYF

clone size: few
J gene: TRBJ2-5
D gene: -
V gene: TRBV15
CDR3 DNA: TGTGCCACCCCCTCCGAGGAGACCCAGTACTTC
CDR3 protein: CATPSEETQYF

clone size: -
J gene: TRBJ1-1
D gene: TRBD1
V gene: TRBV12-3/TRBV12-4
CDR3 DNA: TGTGCCAGCAGGGCACAGGGGAGCACCGAAGCTTTCTTT
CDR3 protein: CASRAQGSTEAFF

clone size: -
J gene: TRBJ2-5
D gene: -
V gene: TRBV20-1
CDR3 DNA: TGCAGTGCTAGAGATCTCTTCTTGACATATCAAGAGACCCAGTACTTC
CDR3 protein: CSARDLFLTYQETQYF